This T cell receptor beta chain was recorded in a study of Ad26.COV2.S vaccination and SARS-CoV-2 variants. Regarding treatment: about 20 received Ad26.COV2.S at low or high dose, single or two shots; several received placebo; per-sample allocation not given. Samples came from day 63 after the first vaccine or placebo injection. Clones were sequenced by immunoSEQ multiplex PCR, and TCRdb holds only the in-frame ones, with some missing. The table lists 350,000 to 400,000 clones, roughly nine tenths of them singletons. In regard to this clone: A junction end diverges from the germline sequence, so it may reflect a read error.

CDR3 length: 15 amino acids. Germline assignment: CDR1 SGDLS and CDR2 YYNGEE. The receptor was derived from a person between 18 and 59 years old who received the Ad26.COV2.S COVID-19 vaccine or a placebo. Sequences were derived from peripheral blood, sampled in a trial of Ad26.COV2.S vaccine versus placebo. This chain connects TRBV9 to TRBJ2-5; 7 positions match TRBD2. As DNA, the CDR3 is TGTGCCAGCAGCGTAGAAGGGACTGGGCGGGAGACTCAGTACTTC. Translating it yields CASSVEGTGRETQYF.